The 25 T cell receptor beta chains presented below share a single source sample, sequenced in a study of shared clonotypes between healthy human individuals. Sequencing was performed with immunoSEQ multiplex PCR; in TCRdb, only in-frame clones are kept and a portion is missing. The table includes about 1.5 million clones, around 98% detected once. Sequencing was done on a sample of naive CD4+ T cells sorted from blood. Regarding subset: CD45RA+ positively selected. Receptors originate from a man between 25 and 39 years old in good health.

DNA for the CDR3: TGTGCCAGCAGCAGGGGCTGGGGATCAGCTAGCAATCAGCCCCAGCATTTT. Translated, it gives CASSRGWGSASNQPQHF. This sequence joins TRBV28 and TRBJ1-5; weak D call: TRBD1 (6 bases). Trimming took off 6 bases at V and 0 bases at J, with 18 bases between the two ends. CDR3 length: 17 amino acids. CDR1 is MDHEN and CDR2 is SYDVKM in the germline V gene.

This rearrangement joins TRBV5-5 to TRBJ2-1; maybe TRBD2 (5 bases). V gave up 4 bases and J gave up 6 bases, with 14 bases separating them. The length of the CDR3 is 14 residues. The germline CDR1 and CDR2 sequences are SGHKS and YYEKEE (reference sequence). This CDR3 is CASSLFGESNEQFF. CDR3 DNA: TGTGCCAGCAGCCTCTTCGGGGAAAGCAATGAGCAGTTCTTC.

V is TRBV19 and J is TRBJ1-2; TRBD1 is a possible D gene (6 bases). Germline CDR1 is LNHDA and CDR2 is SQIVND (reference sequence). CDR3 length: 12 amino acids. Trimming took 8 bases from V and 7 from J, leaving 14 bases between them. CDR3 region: CASSTGPFGYTF. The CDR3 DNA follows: TGTGCCAGTTCTACAGGGCCGTTTGGCTACACCTTC. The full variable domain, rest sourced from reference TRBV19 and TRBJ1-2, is DGGITQSPKYLFRKEGQNVTLSCEQNLNHDAMYWYRQDPGQGLRLIYYSQIVNDFQKGDIAEGYSVSREKKESFPLTVTSAQKNPTAFYLCASSTGPFGYTFGSGTRLTVV.

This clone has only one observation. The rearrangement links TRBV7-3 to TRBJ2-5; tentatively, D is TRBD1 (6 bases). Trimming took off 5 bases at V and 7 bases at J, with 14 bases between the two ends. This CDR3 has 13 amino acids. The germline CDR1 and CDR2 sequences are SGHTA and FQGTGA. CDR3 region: CASSPGQSATQYF. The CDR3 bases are TGTGCCAGCAGCCCGGGACAAAGTGCGACCCAGTACTTC.

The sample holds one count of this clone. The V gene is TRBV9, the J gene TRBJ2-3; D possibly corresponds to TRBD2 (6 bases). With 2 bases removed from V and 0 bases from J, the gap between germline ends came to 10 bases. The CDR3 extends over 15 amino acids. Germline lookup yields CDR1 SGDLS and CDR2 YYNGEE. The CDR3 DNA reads TGTGCCAGCAGCGTGACGGGGGAAAGCACAGATACGCAGTATTTT. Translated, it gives CASSVTGESTDTQYF.

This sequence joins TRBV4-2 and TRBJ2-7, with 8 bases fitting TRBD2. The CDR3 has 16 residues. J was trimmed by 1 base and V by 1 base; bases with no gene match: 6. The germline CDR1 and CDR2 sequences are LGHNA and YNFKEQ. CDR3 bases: TGTGCCAGCAGCCAAGCGGGGGGGACTAGGTCCTACGAGCAGTACTTC. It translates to CASSQAGGTRSYEQYF.

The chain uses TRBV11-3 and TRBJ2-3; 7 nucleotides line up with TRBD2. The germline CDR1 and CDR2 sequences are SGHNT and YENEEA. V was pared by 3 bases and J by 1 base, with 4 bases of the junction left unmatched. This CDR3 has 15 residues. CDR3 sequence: CASSFGGRGTDTQYF. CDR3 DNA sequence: TGTGCCAGCAGCTTCGGAGGGAGGGGCACAGATACGCAGTATTTT.

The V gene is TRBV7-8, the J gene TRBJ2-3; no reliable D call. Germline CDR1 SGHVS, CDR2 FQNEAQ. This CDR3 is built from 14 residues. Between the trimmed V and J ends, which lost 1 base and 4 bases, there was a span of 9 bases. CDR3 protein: CASSLVSNADTQYF. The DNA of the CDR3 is TGTGCCAGCAGCTTAGTTAGTAATGCAGATACGCAGTATTTT. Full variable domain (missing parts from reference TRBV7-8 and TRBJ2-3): GAGVSQSPRYKVAKRGQDVALRCDPISGHVSLFWYQQALGQGPEFLTYFQNEAQLDKSGLPSDRFFAERPEGSVSTLKIQRTQQEDSAVYLCASSLVSNADTQYFGPGTRLTVL.

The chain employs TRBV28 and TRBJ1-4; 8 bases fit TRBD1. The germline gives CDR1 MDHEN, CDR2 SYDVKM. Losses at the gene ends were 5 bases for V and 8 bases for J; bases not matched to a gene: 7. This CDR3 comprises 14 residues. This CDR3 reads CASSLTGGREKLFF. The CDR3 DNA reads TGTGCCAGCAGTCTCACAGGGGGGAGAGAAAAACTGTTTTTT.

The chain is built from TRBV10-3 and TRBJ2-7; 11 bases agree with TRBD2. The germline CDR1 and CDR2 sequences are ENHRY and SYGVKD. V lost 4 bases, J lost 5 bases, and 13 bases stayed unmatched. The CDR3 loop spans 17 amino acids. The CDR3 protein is CAISGPSGRNVLHEQYF. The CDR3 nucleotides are TGTGCCATCAGTGGTCCTAGCGGGAGGAACGTTCTCCACGAGCAGTACTTC.

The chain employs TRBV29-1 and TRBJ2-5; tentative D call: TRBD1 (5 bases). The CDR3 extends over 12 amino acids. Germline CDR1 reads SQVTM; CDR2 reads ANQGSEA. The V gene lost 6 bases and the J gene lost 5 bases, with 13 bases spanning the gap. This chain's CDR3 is CSVAPQVETQYF. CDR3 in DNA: TGCAGCGTAGCCCCACAGGTTGAGACCCAGTACTTC.

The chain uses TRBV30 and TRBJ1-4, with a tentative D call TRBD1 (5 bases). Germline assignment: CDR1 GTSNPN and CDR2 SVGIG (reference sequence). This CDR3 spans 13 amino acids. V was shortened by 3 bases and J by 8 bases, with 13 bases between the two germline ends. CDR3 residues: CAWSPGTREKLFF. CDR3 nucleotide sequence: TGTGCCTGGAGCCCCGGGACCAGAGAAAAACTGTTTTTT. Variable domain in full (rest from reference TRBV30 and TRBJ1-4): SQTIHQWPATLVQPVGSPLSLECTVEGTSNPNLYWYRQAAGRGLQLLFYSVGIGQISSEVPQNLSASRPQDRQFILSSKKLLLSDSGFYLCAWSPGTREKLFFGSGTQLSVL.

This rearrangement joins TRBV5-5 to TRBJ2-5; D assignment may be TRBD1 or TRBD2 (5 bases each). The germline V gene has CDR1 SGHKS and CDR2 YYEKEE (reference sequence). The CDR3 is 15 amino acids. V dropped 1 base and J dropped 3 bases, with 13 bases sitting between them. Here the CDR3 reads CASSLNEWGKETQYF. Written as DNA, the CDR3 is TGTGCCAGCAGCTTGAATGAGTGGGGGAAAGAGACCCAGTACTTC.

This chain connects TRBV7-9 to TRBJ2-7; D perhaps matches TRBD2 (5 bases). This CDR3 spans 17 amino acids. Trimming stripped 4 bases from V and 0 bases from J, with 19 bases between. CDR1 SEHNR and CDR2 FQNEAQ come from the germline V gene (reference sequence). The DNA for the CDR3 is TGTGCCAGCAGCTCCCAACCACGGACGGGAAGCTCCTACGAGCAGTACTTC. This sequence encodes CASSSQPRTGSSYEQYF. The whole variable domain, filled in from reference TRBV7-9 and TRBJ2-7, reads DTGVSQNPRHKITKRGQNVTFRCDPISEHNRLYWYRQTLGQGPEFLTYFQNEAQLEKSRLLSDRFSAERPKGSFSTLEIQRTEQGDSAMYLCASSSQPRTGSSYEQYFGPGTRLTVT.

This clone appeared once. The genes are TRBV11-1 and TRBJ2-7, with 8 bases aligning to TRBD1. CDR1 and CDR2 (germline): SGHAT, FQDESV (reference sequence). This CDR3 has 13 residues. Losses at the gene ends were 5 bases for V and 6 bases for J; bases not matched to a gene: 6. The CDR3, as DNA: TGTGCCAGCAGCCCGGACAGGGAAGGCGAGCAGTACTTC. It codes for CASSPDREGEQYF.

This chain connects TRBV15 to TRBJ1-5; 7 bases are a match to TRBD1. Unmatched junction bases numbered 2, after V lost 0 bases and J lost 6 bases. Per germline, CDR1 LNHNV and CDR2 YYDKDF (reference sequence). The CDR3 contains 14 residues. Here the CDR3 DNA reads TGTGCCACCAGCAGAGATAGGGGGCGTCAGCCCCAGCATTTT. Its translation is CATSRDRGRQPQHF. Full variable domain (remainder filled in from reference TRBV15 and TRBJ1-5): DAMVIQNPRYQVTQFGKPVTLSCSQTLNHNVMYWYQQKSSQAPKLLFHYYDKDFNNEADTPDNFQSRRPNTSFCFLDIRSPGLGDTAMYLCATSRDRGRQPQHFGDGTRLSIL.

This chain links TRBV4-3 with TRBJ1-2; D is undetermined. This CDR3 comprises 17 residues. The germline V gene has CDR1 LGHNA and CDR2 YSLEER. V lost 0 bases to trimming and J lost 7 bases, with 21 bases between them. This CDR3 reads CASSQEEVTWGNFGYTF. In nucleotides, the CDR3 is TGCGCCAGCAGCCAAGAAGAGGTCACATGGGGAAATTTTGGCTACACCTTC.

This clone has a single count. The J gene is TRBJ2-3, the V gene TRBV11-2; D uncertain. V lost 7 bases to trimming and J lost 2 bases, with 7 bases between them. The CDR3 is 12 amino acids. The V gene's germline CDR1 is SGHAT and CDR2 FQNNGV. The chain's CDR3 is CASTDYTDTQYF. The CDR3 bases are TGTGCCAGCACCGATTACACAGATACGCAGTATTTT.

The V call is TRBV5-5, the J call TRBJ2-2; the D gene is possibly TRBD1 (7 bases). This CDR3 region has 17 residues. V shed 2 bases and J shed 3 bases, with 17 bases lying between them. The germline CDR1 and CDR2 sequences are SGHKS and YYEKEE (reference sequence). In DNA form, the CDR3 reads TGTGCCAGCAGCTTTGCGGGACAGCTAAACTACACCGGGGAGCTGTTTTTT. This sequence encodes CASSFAGQLNYTGELFF.

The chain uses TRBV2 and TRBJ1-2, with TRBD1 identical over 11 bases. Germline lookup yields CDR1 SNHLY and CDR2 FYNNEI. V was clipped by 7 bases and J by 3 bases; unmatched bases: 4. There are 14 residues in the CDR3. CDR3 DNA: TGTGCCAGCAAAGGACAGGGGGCGGACTATGGCTACACCTTC. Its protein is CASKGQGADYGYTF.

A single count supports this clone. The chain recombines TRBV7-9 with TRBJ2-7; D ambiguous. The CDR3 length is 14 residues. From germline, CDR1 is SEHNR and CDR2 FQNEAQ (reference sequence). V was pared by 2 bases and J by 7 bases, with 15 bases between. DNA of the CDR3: TGTGCCAGCAGCTTATTCACTGGCCCCGGTGAGCAGTACTTC. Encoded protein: CASSLFTGPGEQYF.

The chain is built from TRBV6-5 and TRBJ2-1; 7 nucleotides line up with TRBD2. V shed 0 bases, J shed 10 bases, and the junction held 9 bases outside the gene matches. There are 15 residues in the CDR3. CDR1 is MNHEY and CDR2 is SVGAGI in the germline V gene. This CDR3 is CASSYSTSGGREQFF. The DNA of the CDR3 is TGTGCCAGCAGTTACTCGACGTCGGGGGGACGCGAGCAGTTCTTC.

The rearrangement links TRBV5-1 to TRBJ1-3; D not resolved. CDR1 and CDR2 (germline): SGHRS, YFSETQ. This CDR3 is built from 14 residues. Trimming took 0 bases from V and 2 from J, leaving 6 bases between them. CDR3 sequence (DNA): TGCGCCAGCAGCTTGGGGTCCACTGGAAACACCATATATTTT. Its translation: CASSLGSTGNTIYF. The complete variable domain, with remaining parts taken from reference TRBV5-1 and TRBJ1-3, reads KAGVTQTPRYLIKTRGQQVTLSCSPISGHRSVSWYQQTPGQGLQFLFEYFSETQRNKGNFPGRFSGRQFSNSRSEMNVSTLELGDSALYLCASSLGSTGNTIYFGEGSWLTVV.

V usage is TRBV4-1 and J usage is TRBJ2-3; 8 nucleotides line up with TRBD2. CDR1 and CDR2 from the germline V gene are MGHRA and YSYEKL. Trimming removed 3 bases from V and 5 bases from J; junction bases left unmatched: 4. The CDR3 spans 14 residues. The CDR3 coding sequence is TGCGCCAGCAGCCAGTCGGCGGGGGGAGATACGCAGTATTTT. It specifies CASSQSAGGDTQYF.

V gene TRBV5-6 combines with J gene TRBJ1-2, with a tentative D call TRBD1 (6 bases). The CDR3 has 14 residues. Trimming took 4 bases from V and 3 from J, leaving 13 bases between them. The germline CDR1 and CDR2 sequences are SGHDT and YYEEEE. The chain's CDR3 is CASSPDSADYGYTF. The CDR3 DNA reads TGTGCCAGCAGCCCGGACAGCGCCGACTATGGCTACACCTTC.